This TCR beta chain was obtained from a study of cytomegalovirus exposure and HLA in healthy donors. Study results and caveats: Associated with cytomegalovirus, according to the listing, were 170 or so TCR beta chains.

Trimming stripped 2 bases from V and 0 bases from J, with 8 bases between. Germline CDR1 reads GTSNPN; CDR2 reads SVGIG (reference sequence). This CDR3 spans 14 amino acids. For this clone: The antigen remains undetermined.

The method was immunoSEQ multiplex PCR; TCRdb's version includes in-frame clones alone and lacks a portion of them. The sample records hundreds of thousands of clones, approximately 80% being singletons. The receptor was derived from a woman under 40 in good health and CMV-seropositive. Source material: PBMCs. The chain recombines TRBV30 with TRBJ2-1; D may be TRBD1 (6 bases). Written as DNA, the CDR3 is TGTGCCTGGAGTAGGGGGAGCTCCTACAATGAGCAGTTCTTC. This encodes CAWSRGSSYNEQFF.